Below are 5 T cell receptor beta chains sequenced from a single sample in a study of cytomegalovirus exposure and HLA in healthy donors. The data were produced by immunoSEQ multiplex PCR, yet TCRdb's version contains in-frame clones alone and is incomplete. The table includes 120,000 or so clones, more than 70% detected once. Sequencing was done on a sample of PBMCs. Every receptor here comes from a young man in good health and CMV-seronegative.

The chain recombines TRBV7-8 with TRBJ1-1, with D perhaps TRBD1 (6 bases). CDR3 length equals 14 residues. Germline CDR1 and CDR2: SGHVS and FQNEAQ. V lost 3 bases to trimming and J lost 4 bases, with 12 bases between them. The CDR3 here is CASSFPGVGTEAFF. The CDR3 DNA reads as TGTGCCAGCAGCTTTCCAGGGGTGGGCACTGAAGCTTTCTTT.

CDR3 residues: CASIVGTGDSYGYTF. DNA of the CDR3: TGTGCCAGTATCGTCGGGACAGGGGATTCCTATGGCTACACCTTC. The chain carries TRBV19 and TRBJ1-2, with 10 bases matching TRBD1. V lost 7 bases and J lost 4; bases outside the gene matches: 9. Germline V lookup: CDR1 LNHDA, CDR2 SQIVND (reference sequence). This CDR3 comprises 15 residues.

The chain has TRBV27 and TRBJ2-7; 8 nucleotides line up with TRBD2. There are 15 residues in the CDR3. CDR1 MNHEY and CDR2 SMNVEV come from the germline V gene (reference sequence). With V trimmed by 2 bases and J by 4 bases, 7 bases remained unmatched. CDR3 in amino acids: CASSLGSGVHYEQYF. DNA of the CDR3: TGTGCCAGCAGTTTAGGTAGCGGGGTCCATTACGAGCAGTACTTC.

The chain links TRBV28 to TRBJ2-1; 8 nucleotides line up with TRBD1. V gave up 6 bases and J gave up 2 bases; unmatched junction bases: 0. CDR3 length: 13 residues. The V gene's germline CDR1 is MDHEN and CDR2 SYDVKM. CDR3 in DNA: TGTGCCAGCAGACAGGGGGCCTACAATGAGCAGTTCTTC. Protein: CASRQGAYNEQFF.

The V and J genes are TRBV2 and TRBJ1-1, with 8 bases lining up with TRBD1. With V trimmed by 6 bases and J by 0 bases, 6 bases remained unmatched. This CDR3 spans 15 amino acids. The V gene's germline CDR1 is SNHLY and CDR2 FYNNEI. CDR3 region: CASRYRQGMNTEAFF. CDR3 bases: TGTGCCAGCAGATATCGACAGGGGATGAACACTGAAGCTTTCTTT. The complete variable domain, with remaining parts taken from reference TRBV2 and TRBJ1-1, reads EPEVTQTPSHQVTQMGQEVILRCVPISNHLYFYWYRQILGQKVEFLVSFYNNEISEKSEIFDDQFSVERPDGSNFTLKIRSTKLEDSAMYFCASRYRQGMNTEAFFGQGTRLTVV.